This TCR beta chain originates from a study of cytomegalovirus exposure and HLA in healthy donors. This CDR3 comprises 14 residues. Germline lookup yields CDR1 MNHEY and CDR2 SMNVEV (reference sequence). Trimming stripped 5 bases from V and 5 bases from J, with 14 bases between. PCR primers comprised 60 Vbeta and 13 Jbeta primers. Profiling relied on immunoSEQ multiplex PCR, and the TCRdb table lists in-frame clones only, not all of them. The sample records 140,000 or so clones, 60% to 80% being singletons. The receptor was isolated from a woman aged 25-40 years in good health and CMV-seronegative. This chain links TRBV27 with TRBJ2-3, with D perhaps matching TRBD2 (6 bases). Input material: PBMCs. The CDR3 DNA follows: TGTGCCAGCAGTCCCGGACGGCGGGGAGATACGCAGTATTTT. Encoded protein: CASSPGRRGDTQYF.